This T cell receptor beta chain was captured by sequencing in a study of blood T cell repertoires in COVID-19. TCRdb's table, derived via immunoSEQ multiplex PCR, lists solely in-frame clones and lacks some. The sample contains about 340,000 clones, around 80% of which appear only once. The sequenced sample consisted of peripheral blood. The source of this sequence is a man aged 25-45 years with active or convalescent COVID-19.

The CDR3 DNA is TGTGCCAGCAGTATAGGACAGTTCTACGAGCAGTACTTC. Encoded protein: CASSIGQFYEQYF. V gene TRBV28 combines with J gene TRBJ2-7, with a tentative D call TRBD1 (6 bases). V gave up 5 bases and J gave up 3 bases, with 11 bases separating them. The CDR3 has 13 amino acids. The germline gives CDR1 MDHEN, CDR2 SYDVKM.